These 15 T cell receptor beta chains share one sample of origin, sequenced in a study of human T cells and chemical hapten exposure (dated by TCRdb to the early 2020s). Receptor amplification or capture employed RACE. The sequencer was a NextSeq 500. The raw public reads went through TCRdb reprocessing: fastp at Q25, MiXCR clone calling, in-frame beta chains kept. When rows share a CDR3 protein, they turn into one entry using the most common DNA and genes. For this sample there are more than 35,000 distinct CDR3 sequences; around 3.6% appear just once. Of the sample, 5.6% is held by the ten largest clones. Explained via the paper, the time point label denotes: healthy volunteer bleed at 6 weeks. Total RNA was isolated from unfractionated whole blood collected in Tempus Blood RNA tubes. The sample consisted of whole blood. Every receptor here comes from a human donor in good health. Some clones in this sample may be carry-over from other donors' samples.

This clonotype was seen ten or more times. The rearrangement joins TRBV2 to TRBJ1-1; D gene unclear. The V end was cut by 0 bases, the J end by 1 base, with 6 bases between. The CDR3 totals 14 residues. Germline loops: CDR1 SNHLY, CDR2 FYNNEI. CDR3 sequence (DNA): TGTGCCAGCAGTGAAGCGGTCTGGAACACTGAAGCTTTCTTT. Its protein product is CASSEAVWNTEAFF.

The count of this clonotype is one. A much larger clone is a single base away; this may be a read error. The chain is built from TRBV3-1 and TRBJ2-2, with 7 nucleotides matching TRBD2. This CDR3 has 16 residues. CDR1 and CDR2 (germline): LGHDT, YNNKEL (reference sequence). Trimming removed 0 bases from V and 7 bases from J; junction bases left unmatched: 8. This chain's CDR3 is CASSQEVRERGGELFF. The CDR3 DNA reads as TGTGCCAGCAGCCAAGAGGTGCGGGAGCGAGGCGGGGAGCTGTTTTTT.

The V call is TRBV30, the J call TRBJ1-6; TRBD1 aligns across 7 bases. Losses at the gene ends were 2 bases for V and 7 bases for J; bases not matched to a gene: 5. The V gene's germline CDR1 is GTSNPN and CDR2 SVGIG (reference sequence). The CDR3 is 14 residues long. CDR3 coding DNA: TGTGCCTGGAGTACCGGGACAGAGAATTCACCCCTCCACTTT. Protein sequence: CAWSTGTENSPLHF.

This clonotype has at least ten counts. The rearrangement uses TRBV21-1 and TRBJ2-1. TRBV21-1 is flagged as a pseudogene. The CDR3 is 14 amino acids. In DNA, the CDR3 is TGTGCCAGCAGCAAAGGATTCGACAACAATGAGCAGTTCTTC. This gives the protein CASSKGFDNNEQFF.

The chain has TRBV7-4 and TRBJ2-7, with 7 bases identical to TRBD2. CDR1 is SGHVT and CDR2 is SQSDAQ in the germline V gene. The CDR3 loop spans 16 amino acids. J was trimmed by 5 bases and V by 4 bases; bases with no gene match: 14. CDR3 sequence reads: CASSSLREIRRNEQYF. CDR3 nucleotides: TGTGCCAGCAGCTCCCTGCGGGAGATTCGGAGAAACGAGCAGTACTTC.

The sample holds many counts of this clonotype. CDR3 region: CASRLGPVGDSPLHF. DNA of the CDR3: TGTGCCAGCAGGTTGGGACCGGTGGGGGATTCACCCCTCCACTTT. The chain links TRBV7-8 to TRBJ1-6; a weak D match, TRBD1 (5 bases). V was trimmed by 6 bases and J by 8 bases, leaving 17 bases between them. The germline gives CDR1 SGHVS, CDR2 FQNEAQ. The CDR3 is made up of 15 amino acids.

The chain couples TRBV24-1 to TRBJ1-5; TRBD1 agrees at 9 bases. J gave up 0 bases and V 4 bases, and 12 bases lay outside the gene matches. The CDR3 extends over 19 amino acids. The germline CDR1 and CDR2 sequences are KGHDR and SFDVKD. CDR3 residues: CATSDLTGGRCLSNQPQHF. The CDR3 nucleotides read TGTGCCACCAGTGACCTTACAGGGGGCCGTTGTCTTAGCAATCAGCCCCAGCATTTT.

V gene TRBV5-1 combines with J gene TRBJ1-2; 8 bases match TRBD1. The CDR3 covers 15 residues. J lost 5 bases, V lost 7 bases, and 13 bases had no gene match. CDR1 and CDR2 (germline): SGHRS, YFSETQ. CDR3 DNA: TGCGCCAGCGCGAAGGACGGCAGGGGGCTTTATGGCTACACCTTC. This sequence encodes CASAKDGRGLYGYTF.

This sequence joins TRBV11-2 and TRBJ1-6; TRBD1 is a possible D gene (5 bases). This CDR3 spans 17 amino acids. Germline V CDR1 and CDR2: SGHAT, FQNNGV. V was trimmed by 4 bases and J by 10 bases, leaving 23 bases between them. This CDR3 reads CASSSAFRDGERSPLHF. In DNA, the CDR3 is TGTGCCAGCAGCTCCGCTTTCCGGGACGGTGAACGATCACCCCTCCACTTT.

This clonotype was seen ten or more times. The V call is TRBV11-3, the J call TRBJ2-2, with TRBD2 matching over 8 bases. The CDR3 runs to 16 residues. V lost 5 bases to trimming and J lost 5 bases; unmatched junction nucleotides: 10. The germline V gene has CDR1 SGHNT and CDR2 YENEEA. The CDR3 is CASSGRSGMATGELFF. The CDR3 DNA follows: TGTGCCAGCAGCGGACGTAGCGGGATGGCAACCGGGGAGCTGTTTTTT.

The sample holds many counts of this clonotype. The CDR3 DNA is TGCAGCGGCGGGACAGGGAGGGAAGATACGCAGTATTTT. Its protein product is CSGGTGREDTQYF. The gene calls are TRBV29-1 and TRBJ2-3; 9 positions agree with TRBD1. In germline, CDR1 is SQVTM, CDR2 ANQGSEA. The CDR3 is made up of 13 amino acids. V lost 7 bases and J lost 5; bases outside the gene matches: 7.

The chain combines TRBV10-3 with TRBJ1-6; D is perhaps TRBD1 (5 bases). Trimming removed 6 bases from V and 6 bases from J, with 15 bases in between. Germline values: CDR1 ENHRY, CDR2 SYGVKD. The CDR3 sequence is 15 residues long. CDR3 protein: CAIRESRDSNSPLHF. In nucleotides, the CDR3 is TGTGCCATCAGAGAAAGCCGGGACTCTAATTCACCCCTCCACTTT.

This clonotype was seen many times. This chain connects TRBV28 to TRBJ2-7; D call uncertain. The germline gives CDR1 MDHEN, CDR2 SYDVKM. With 2 bases removed from V and 9 bases from J, the gap between germline ends came to 14 bases. This CDR3 is built from 13 residues. The CDR3 protein is CASSLGRMIGQYF. The CDR3 coding sequence is TGTGCCAGCAGTTTAGGACGGATGATCGGGCAGTACTTC.

In its sample, this clonotype was seen many times. The CDR3, as DNA: TGTGCCAGCAGTTCCCCCGGACTACCCGTTCTGTACTTC. This encodes CASSSPGLPVLYF. The J gene is TRBJ2-7, the V gene TRBV28; the D gene is possibly TRBD2 (6 bases). V was shortened by 4 bases and J by 12 bases, with 19 bases between the two germline ends. The CDR3 extends over 13 amino acids. Germline V lookup: CDR1 MDHEN, CDR2 SYDVKM.

V usage is TRBV5-1 and J usage is TRBJ1-1; D ambiguous. The CDR3 loop spans 14 amino acids. The V end lost 3 bases, the J end lost 4 bases, and 13 bases lay between the germline ends. Germline loops: CDR1 SGHRS, CDR2 YFSETQ. The CDR3 reads CASSSTEFSTEAFF. The CDR3 DNA reads TGCGCCAGCAGCTCGACGGAATTTAGCACTGAAGCTTTCTTT.